This T cell receptor beta chain was identified in a study of cytomegalovirus exposure and HLA in healthy donors. Study outcomes and limitations: An Asian-associated ancestry cluster reportedly showed fewer N-insertions than the roughly 600-donor mean in a later analysis.

Remarks on this clone: What it binds is unknown.

It was with 60 Vbeta and 13 Jbeta primers that the PCR ran. The data were produced by immunoSEQ multiplex PCR, yet TCRdb's version contains in-frame clones alone and is incomplete. Of roughly 60,000 clones listed, approximately 75% are singletons. The CDR3 has 15 residues. CDR1 MNHEY and CDR2 SMNVEV come from the germline V gene (reference sequence). Healthy bone marrow donors supplied every sample. The J gene is TRBJ2-5, the V gene TRBV27, with unresolved D. The J call may be mistaken, given a closer DNA end match to TRBJ2-7. This clonotype was sampled from a woman aged 25 to 45 in good health and CMV-seronegative. Sequencing was carried out using PBMCs. This chain's CDR3 is CASSFKPLSSYEQYF. The CDR3 DNA reads TGTGCCAGCAGTTTCAAACCACTGAGCTCCTACGAGCAGTACTTC.